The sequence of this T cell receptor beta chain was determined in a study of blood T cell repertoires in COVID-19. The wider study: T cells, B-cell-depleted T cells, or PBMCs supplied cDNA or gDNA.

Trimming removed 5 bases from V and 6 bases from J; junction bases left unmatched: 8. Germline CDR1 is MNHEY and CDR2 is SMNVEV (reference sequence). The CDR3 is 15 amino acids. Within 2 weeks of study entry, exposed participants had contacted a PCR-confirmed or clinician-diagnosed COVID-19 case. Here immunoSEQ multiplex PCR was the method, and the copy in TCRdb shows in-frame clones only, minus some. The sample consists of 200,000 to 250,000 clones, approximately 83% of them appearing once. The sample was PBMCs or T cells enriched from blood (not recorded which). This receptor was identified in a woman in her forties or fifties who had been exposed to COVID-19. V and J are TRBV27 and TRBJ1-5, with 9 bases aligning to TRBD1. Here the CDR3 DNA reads TGTGCCAGCAGTCTCGGGACAGGGAAGGGTCAGCCCCAGCATTTT. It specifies CASSLGTGKGQPQHF.